The T cell receptor beta chain under discussion was sequenced for a study of a mutant IDH1 vaccine in newly diagnosed glioma. Study-wide background: Once 4-6 weeks had passed after radiotherapy alone, vaccination started, or it started with temozolomide cycles.

Trimming shortened V by 3 bases and J by 0 bases, and 9 bases separated the two germline ends. The CDR3 extends over 14 amino acids. Germline CDR1 reads PRHDT; CDR2 reads FYEKMQ (reference sequence). Concerning this clone itself: Its target is unknown.

Sequenced by immunoSEQ multiplex PCR; TCRdb stores in-frame clones only, minus some. This sample has around 31,000 clones; 75% to 85% occur once, and the top ten carry about 25%. Time point meaning: week 11, during vaccination. Vaccinated patients received 300 ug of mutant IDH1 20-mer peptide per dose, with topical imiquimod. The chain employs TRBV13 and TRBJ2-7; D is tentatively TRBD1 or TRBD2 (5 bases each). The specimen comprised PBMCs, sampled from a glioma patient whose treatment included an IDH1 peptide vaccine. The sequence came from a man aged 25 to 45 with glioma. The CDR3 DNA reads TGTGCCAGCAGCTTGGGACCGATCTCCTACGAGCAGTACTTC. It specifies CASSLGPISYEQYF.